This T cell receptor (beta chain) was documented in a study of regulatory T cells in long-lasting Graves disease. Study-level findings and limits: The persistent group shared around 2,700 public clonotypes, more than the approximately 970 shared by new patients. TCR diversity in persistent Graves' patients was below that of newly diagnosed ones.

Specified time point: newly diagnosed GD, antithyroid drugs for less than 3 months. Generation of the TCR library employed RNA extracted from PBMCs. This clonotype was recorded many times. As yet, its antigen is unknown. CDR3-region Arm-PCR and iRepertoire HTBI primers produced the TCR beta libraries. TCRdb re-analysed the multiplex PCR reads in MiXCR, keeping a single row per CDR3 protein. Among roughly 440,000 distinct CDR3 sequences listed, over 15% were seen once. This same sample was also part of a study on T cells in Graves' hyperthyroidism and ophthalmopathy. From that paper: Pregnant or lactating patients were excluded, as were those with uncontrolled infection or other autoimmune disease.

This clonotype was sampled from a woman aged 18-29 years with Graves disease. Material: peripheral blood mononuclear cells (PBMCs), obtained at new diagnosis, from a patient treated with antithyroid drugs.

The CDR3 DNA reads TGTGCCAGCAGTTACAGGGACCATGGCTACACCTTC. Translation gives CASSYRDHGYTF. The genes are TRBV12-3 or TRBV12-4 and TRBJ1-2; tentatively, D is TRBD1 (6 bases). Trimming took 4 bases from V and 6 from J, leaving 9 bases between them. This CDR3 is 12 amino acids long.